What follows are 8 T cell receptor beta chains derived from one specimen sequenced in a study of CD8 T cells in Susac syndrome. RNA amounts of about 0.45 to 1 ug underwent reverse transcription with random hexamers. TCRdb re-called the immunoSEQ multiplex PCR reads with MiXCR, one entry per CDR3 protein. This table holds 70,000 to 100,000 distinct CDR3 sequences, approximately 96% found once. The sample comprised CD8+ T cells from PBMCs. The receptors originated from a human donor with Susac syndrome.

This rearrangement joins TRBV13 to TRBJ2-1; 7 bases match TRBD1. With 4 bases clipped from V and 10 bases from J, the junction kept 4 bases outside the gene matches. The CDR3 extends over 12 amino acids. The germline CDR1 and CDR2 sequences are PRHDT and FYEKMQ (reference sequence). The CDR3 DNA reads TGTGCCAGCAGCTACCGGACAGGCGAGCAGTTCTTC. Amino acids: CASSYRTGEQFF.

V is TRBV4-3 and J is TRBJ2-3, with D possibly TRBD1 on 6 matching bases. This CDR3 region has 16 residues. Germline V gene lookup returns CDR1 LGHNA and CDR2 YSLEER. V was clipped by 0 bases and J by 2 bases, with 12 bases between them. CDR3 in DNA: TGCGCCAGCAGCCAAGATCTTGGGGGCTCCACAGATACGCAGTATTTT. It yields the protein CASSQDLGGSTDTQYF.

The chain joins TRBV7-9 to TRBJ2-5; D is uncertain. The germline V and J ends were trimmed by 5 bases and 4 bases, with 14 bases remaining between them. Germline values: CDR1 SEHNR, CDR2 FQNEAQ (reference sequence). There are 14 residues in the CDR3. CDR3 nucleotide sequence: TGTGCCAGCAGCGGCGCCGGAGACGGAGAGACCCAGTACTTC. Translated: CASSGAGDGETQYF. The full variable domain, its missing parts supplied by reference TRBV7-9 and TRBJ2-5, is DTGVSQNPRHKITKRGQNVTFRCDPISEHNRLYWYRQTLGQGPEFLTYFQNEAQLEKSRLLSDRFSAERPKGSFSTLEIQRTEQGDSAMYLCASSGAGDGETQYFGPGTRLLVL.

The rearrangement joins TRBV4-1 to TRBJ1-3; D gene unclear. CDR3 length: 15 amino acids. The germline V gene has CDR1 MGHRA and CDR2 YSYEKL. The V gene lost 1 base and the J gene lost 2 bases, with 9 bases spanning the gap. CDR3 sequence reads: CASSQVIGPGNTIYF. The CDR3 DNA is TGCGCCAGCAGCCAAGTAATCGGCCCTGGAAACACCATATATTTT.

The chain employs TRBV15 and TRBJ2-2; the D is unclear. Germline CDR1 is LNHNV and CDR2 is YYDKDF (reference sequence). Trimming stripped 0 bases from V and 6 bases from J, with 11 bases between. This CDR3 comprises 15 residues. The CDR3 DNA follows: TGTGCCACCAGCAGAGATTTGGGTCTGGCCGGGGAGCTGTTTTTT. This gives the protein CATSRDLGLAGELFF.

The chain links TRBV9 to TRBJ2-5, with D unresolved. The CDR3 has 14 amino acids. V lost 0 bases, J lost 2 bases, and 8 bases lay in between. CDR1 is SGDLS and CDR2 is YYNGEE in the germline V gene. The CDR3 loop reads CASSVEVDQETQYF. The CDR3 nucleotides read TGTGCCAGCAGCGTAGAGGTTGATCAAGAGACCCAGTACTTC.

The CDR3 DNA sequence: TGTGCCATCAGTGAGTCGGGTGACTACGAGCAGTACGTC. Amino acid sequence: CAISESGDYEQYV. The chain links TRBV10-3 to TRBJ2-7; no clear D. The CDR3 extends over 13 amino acids. Trimming removed 0 bases from V and 3 bases from J, with 6 bases in between. Germline values: CDR1 ENHRY, CDR2 SYGVKD.

V and J are TRBV20-1 and TRBJ2-2, with 9 bases identical to TRBD1. Unmatched junction bases numbered 5, after V lost 5 bases and J lost 1 base. Germline V CDR1 and CDR2: DFQATT, SNEGSKA (reference sequence). This CDR3 has 15 amino acids. In DNA form, the CDR3 reads TGCAGTGCTCCCGGACAGGGGATGAACACCGGGGAGCTGTTTTTT. Its translation is CSAPGQGMNTGELFF.